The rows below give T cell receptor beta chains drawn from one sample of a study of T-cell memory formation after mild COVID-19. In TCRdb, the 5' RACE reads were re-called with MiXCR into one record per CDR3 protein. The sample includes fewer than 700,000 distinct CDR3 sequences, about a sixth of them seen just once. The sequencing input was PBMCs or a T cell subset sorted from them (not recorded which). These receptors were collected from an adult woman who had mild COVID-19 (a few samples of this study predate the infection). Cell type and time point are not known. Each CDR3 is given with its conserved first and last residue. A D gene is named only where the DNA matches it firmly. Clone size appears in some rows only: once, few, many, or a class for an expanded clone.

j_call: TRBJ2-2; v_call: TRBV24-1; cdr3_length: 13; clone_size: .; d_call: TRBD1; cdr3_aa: CATGTGGTGELFF; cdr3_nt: TGTGCCACGGGGACAGGCGGCACCGGGGAGCTGTTTTTT
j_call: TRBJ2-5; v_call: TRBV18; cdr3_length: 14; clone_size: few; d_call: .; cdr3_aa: CASSPPTRSETQYF; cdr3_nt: TGTGCCAGCTCACCACCGACGAGGAGCGAGACCCAGTACTTC
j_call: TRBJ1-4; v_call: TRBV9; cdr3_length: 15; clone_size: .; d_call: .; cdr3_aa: CDSSVAGVLHEKLFF; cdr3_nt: TGTGACAGCAGCGTAGCAGGGGTCCTTCATGAAAAACTGTTTTTT
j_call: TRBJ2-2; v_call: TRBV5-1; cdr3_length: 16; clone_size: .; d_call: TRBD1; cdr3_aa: CASSFGQGAYTGELFF; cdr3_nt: TGCGCCAGCAGCTTTGGACAGGGGGCTTACACCGGGGAGCTGTTTTTT
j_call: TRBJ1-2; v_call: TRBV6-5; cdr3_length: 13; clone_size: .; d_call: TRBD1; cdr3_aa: CASRPLTGDGYTF; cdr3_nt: TGTGCCAGCAGACCTTTGACAGGGGATGGCTACACCTTC
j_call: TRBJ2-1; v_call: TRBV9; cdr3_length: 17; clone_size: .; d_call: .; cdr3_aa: CASSARGGLDPYNEQFF; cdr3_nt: TGTGCCAGCAGCGCCCGAGGAGGGCTAGACCCCTACAATGAGCAGTTCTTC
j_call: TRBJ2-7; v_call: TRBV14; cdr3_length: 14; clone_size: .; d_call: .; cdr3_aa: CASSPYGSSYEQYF; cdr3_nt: TGTGCCAGCAGTCCTTATGGGTCTTCCTACGAGCAGTACTTC
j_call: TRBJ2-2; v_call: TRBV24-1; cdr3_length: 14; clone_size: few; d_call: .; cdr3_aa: CATSQSANTGELFF; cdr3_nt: TGTGCCACCAGTCAGAGCGCGAACACCGGGGAGCTGTTTTTT
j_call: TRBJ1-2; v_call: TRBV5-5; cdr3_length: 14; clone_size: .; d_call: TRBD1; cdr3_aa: CASSLQQGGYGYTF; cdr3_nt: TGTGCCAGCAGCTTGCAACAGGGGGGGTATGGCTACACCTTC
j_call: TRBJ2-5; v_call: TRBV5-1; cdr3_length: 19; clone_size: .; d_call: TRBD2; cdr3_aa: CASSPTSGGTTIARETQYF; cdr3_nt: TGCGCCAGCAGCCCTACTAGCGGGGGAACCACTATCGCTCGAGAGACCCAGTACTTC
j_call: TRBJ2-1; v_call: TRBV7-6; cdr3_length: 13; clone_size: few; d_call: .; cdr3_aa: CASSPPLEDEQFF; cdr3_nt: TGTGCCAGCAGCCCCCCTCTAGAGGATGAGCAGTTCTTC
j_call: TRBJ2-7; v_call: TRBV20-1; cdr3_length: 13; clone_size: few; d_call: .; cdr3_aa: CSARDSSRREQYF; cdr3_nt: TGCAGTGCTAGGGACAGTAGCCGACGGGAGCAGTACTTC
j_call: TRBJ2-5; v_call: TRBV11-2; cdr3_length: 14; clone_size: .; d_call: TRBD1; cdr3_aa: CASSQRQGRETQYF; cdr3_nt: TGTGCCAGCAGCCAGCGACAGGGTAGGGAGACCCAGTACTTC
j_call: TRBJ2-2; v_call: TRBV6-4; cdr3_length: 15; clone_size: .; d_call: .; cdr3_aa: CASSDSPSTAGELFF; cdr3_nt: TGTGCCAGCAGTGACTCGCCGTCTACAGCCGGGGAGCTGTTTTTT
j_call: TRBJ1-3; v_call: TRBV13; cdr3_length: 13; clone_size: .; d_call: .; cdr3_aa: CASSLISGSAIYF; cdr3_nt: TGTGCCAGCAGCTTAATTTCGGGTAGTGCCATATATTTT
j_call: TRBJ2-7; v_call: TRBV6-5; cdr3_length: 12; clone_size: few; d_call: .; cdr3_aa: CASSTGVDEQYF; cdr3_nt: TGTGCCAGCAGTACGGGGGTTGACGAGCAGTACTTC
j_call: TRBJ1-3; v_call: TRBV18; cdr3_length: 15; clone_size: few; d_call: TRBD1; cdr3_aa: CASSPGQGPGNTIYF; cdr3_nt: TGTGCCAGCTCACCGGGACAGGGCCCTGGAAACACCATATATTTT
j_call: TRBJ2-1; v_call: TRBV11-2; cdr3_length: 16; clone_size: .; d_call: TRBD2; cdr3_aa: CASSPQRAGGYNEQFF; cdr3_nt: TGTGCCAGCAGCCCCCAGAGGGCGGGGGGATACAATGAGCAGTTCTTC
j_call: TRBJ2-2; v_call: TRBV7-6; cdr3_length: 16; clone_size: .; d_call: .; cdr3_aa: CASSLGTLVDTGELFF; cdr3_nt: TGTGCCAGCAGCTTAGGGACCCTAGTTGACACCGGGGAGCTGTTTTTT
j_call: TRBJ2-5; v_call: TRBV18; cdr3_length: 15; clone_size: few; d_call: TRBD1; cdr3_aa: CASATDRGGRETQYF; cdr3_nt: TGTGCCAGCGCAACCGACAGGGGAGGTCGAGAGACCCAGTACTTC
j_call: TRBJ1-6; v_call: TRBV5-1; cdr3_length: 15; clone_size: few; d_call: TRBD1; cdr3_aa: CASSPSGQGVSPLHF; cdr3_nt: TGCGCCAGCAGCCCCTCGGGACAGGGGGTTTCACCCCTCCACTTT
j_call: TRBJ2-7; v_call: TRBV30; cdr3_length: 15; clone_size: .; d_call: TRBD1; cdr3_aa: CAWSGRQGISYEQYF; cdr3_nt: TGTGCCTGGAGCGGTCGACAGGGGATCTCCTACGAGCAGTACTTC
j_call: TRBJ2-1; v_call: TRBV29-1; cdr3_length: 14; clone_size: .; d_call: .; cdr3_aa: CSVVSQGYYNEQFF; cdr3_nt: TGCAGCGTTGTTTCCCAGGGATATTACAATGAGCAGTTCTTC
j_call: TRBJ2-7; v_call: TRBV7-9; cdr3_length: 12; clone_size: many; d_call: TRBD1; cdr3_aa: CASSRQGYEQYF; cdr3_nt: TGTGCCAGCAGCCGACAGGGCTACGAGCAGTACTTC
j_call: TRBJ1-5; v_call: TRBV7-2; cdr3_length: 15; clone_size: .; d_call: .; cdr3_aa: CASSLAVGGNQPQHF; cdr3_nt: TGTGCCAGCAGCTTAGCGGTTGGGGGGAATCAGCCCCAGCATTTT
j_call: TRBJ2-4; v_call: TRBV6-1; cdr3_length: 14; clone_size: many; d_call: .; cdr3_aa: CASRRNSAKNIQYF; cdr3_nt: TGTGCCAGCAGGAGAAACTCGGCCAAAAACATTCAGTACTTC
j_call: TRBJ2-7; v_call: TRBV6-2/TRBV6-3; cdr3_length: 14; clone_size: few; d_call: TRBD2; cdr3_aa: CASSTQREDYEQYF; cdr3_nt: TGTGCCAGCAGTACACAGCGGGAGGACTACGAGCAGTACTTC
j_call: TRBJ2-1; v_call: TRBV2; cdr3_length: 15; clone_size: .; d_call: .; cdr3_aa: CASSRQVSSYNEQFF; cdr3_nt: TGTGCCAGCAGTAGACAGGTCAGCTCCTACAATGAGCAGTTCTTC
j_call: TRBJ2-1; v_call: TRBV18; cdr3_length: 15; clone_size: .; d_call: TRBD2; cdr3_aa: CASSPPLTPGGVQFF; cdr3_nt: TGTGCCAGCTCACCACCGTTGACCCCCGGGGGGGTGCAGTTCTTC
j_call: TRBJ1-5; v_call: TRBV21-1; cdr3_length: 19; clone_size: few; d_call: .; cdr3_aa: CASSPRDRGRGDSNQPQHF; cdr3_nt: TGTGCCAGCAGCCCCCGGGACAGGGGGCGGGGGGATAGCAATCAGCCCCAGCATTTT
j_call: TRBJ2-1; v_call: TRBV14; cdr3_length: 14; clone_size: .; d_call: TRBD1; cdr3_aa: CASSQDRGRGEQFF; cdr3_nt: TGTGCCAGCAGCCAAGATAGGGGGCGAGGTGAGCAGTTCTTC
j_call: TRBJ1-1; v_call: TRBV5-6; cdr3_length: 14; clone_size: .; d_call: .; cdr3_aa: CASSLFGESTEAFF; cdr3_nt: TGTGCCAGCAGCTTGTTCGGGGAAAGCACTGAAGCTTTCTTT
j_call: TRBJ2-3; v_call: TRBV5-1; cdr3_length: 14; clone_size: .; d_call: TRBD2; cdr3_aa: CASSVSGGANTQYF; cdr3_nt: TGCGCCAGCAGCGTTAGCGGGGGGGCAAATACGCAGTATTTT
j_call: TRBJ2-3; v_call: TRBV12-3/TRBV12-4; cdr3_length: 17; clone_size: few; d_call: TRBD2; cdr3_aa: CASSVGGSAGVRNTQYF; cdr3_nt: TGTGCCAGCAGTGTTGGGGGGTCAGCGGGGGTTAGGAATACGCAGTATTTT
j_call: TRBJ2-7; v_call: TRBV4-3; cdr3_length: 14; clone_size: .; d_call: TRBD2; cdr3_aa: CVSSASGRAYEQYF; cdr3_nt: TGCGTCAGCAGCGCAAGCGGGAGGGCCTACGAGCAGTACTTC
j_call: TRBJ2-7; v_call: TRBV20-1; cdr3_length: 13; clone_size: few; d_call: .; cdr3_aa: CSARRQALHEQYF; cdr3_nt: TGCAGTGCTCGAAGACAGGCCCTCCACGAGCAGTACTTC
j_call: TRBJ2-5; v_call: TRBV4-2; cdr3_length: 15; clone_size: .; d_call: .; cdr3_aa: CASRQTSRSQETQYF; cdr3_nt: TGTGCCAGCAGACAGACTAGTAGAAGCCAAGAGACCCAGTACTTC
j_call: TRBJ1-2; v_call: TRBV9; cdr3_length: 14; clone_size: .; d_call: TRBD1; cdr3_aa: CASSTLTGNYGYTF; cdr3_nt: TGTGCCAGCAGCACCTTGACAGGGAACTATGGCTACACCTTC
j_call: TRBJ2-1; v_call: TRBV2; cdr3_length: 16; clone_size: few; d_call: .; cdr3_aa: CASRGGAKPTYNEQFF; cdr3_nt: TGTGCCAGCAGGGGGGGGGCTAAACCAACCTACAATGAGCAGTTCTTC
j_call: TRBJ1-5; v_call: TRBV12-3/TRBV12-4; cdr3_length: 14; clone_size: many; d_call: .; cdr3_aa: CASSLLQSNQPQHF; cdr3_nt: TGTGCCAGCAGTTTACTCCAGAGCAATCAGCCCCAGCATTTT
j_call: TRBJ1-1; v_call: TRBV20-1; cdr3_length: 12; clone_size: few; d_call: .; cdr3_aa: CSGANGGSEAFF; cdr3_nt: TGCAGTGGGGCGAACGGAGGATCTGAAGCTTTCTTT
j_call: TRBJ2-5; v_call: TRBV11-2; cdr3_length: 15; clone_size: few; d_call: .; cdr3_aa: CASSFPRTRLETQYF; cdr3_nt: TGTGCCAGCAGCTTTCCGCGAACAAGGTTGGAGACCCAGTACTTC
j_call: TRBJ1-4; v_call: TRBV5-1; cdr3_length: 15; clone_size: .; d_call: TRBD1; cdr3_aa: CASRKTGTVDEKLFF; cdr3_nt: TGCGCCAGCAGGAAAACCGGGACAGTTGATGAAAAACTGTTTTTT
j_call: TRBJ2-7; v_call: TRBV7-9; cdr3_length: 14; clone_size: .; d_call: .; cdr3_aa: CASTPRGGGYEQYF; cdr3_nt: TGTGCCAGCACCCCCCGAGGCGGCGGCTACGAGCAGTACTTC
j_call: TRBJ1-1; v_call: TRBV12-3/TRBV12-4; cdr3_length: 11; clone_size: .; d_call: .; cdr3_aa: CASSIGGVAFF; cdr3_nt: TGTGCCAGCAGTATAGGGGGAGTAGCTTTCTTT
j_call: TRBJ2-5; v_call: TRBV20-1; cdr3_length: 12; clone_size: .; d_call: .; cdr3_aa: CSARRPEETQYF; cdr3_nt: TGCAGTGCGAGAAGGCCGGAAGAGACCCAGTACTTC
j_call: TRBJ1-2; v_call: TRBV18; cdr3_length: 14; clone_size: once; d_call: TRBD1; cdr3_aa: CASSPTRGLGGYTF; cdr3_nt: TGTGCCAGCTCACCGACTAGGGGGCTGGGTGGCTACACCTTC
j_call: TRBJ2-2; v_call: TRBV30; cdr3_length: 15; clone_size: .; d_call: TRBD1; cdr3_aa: CAWKSWGTDGGELFF; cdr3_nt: TGTGCCTGGAAAAGTTGGGGGACAGACGGCGGGGAGCTGTTTTTT
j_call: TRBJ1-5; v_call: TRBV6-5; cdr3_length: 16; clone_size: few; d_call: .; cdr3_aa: CASSRTGGSSNQPQHF; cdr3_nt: TGTGCCAGCAGCCGAACCGGTGGGAGTAGCAATCAGCCCCAGCATTTT
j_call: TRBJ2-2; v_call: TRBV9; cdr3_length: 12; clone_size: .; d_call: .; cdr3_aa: CASSPHTGELFF; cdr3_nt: TGTGCCAGCAGCCCCCATACCGGGGAGCTGTTTTTT
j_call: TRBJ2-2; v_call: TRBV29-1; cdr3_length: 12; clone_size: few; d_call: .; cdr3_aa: CSVEVPRGELFF; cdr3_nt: TGCAGCGTTGAAGTCCCCCGAGGGGAGCTGTTTTTT
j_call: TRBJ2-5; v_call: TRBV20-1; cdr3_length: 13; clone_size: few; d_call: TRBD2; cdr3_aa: CRDGTSDYGAQYF; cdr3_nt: TGCAGAGACGGGACTAGCGATTACGGGGCCCAGTACTTC
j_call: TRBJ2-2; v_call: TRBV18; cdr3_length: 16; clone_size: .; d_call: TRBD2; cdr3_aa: CASSYLGLPNTGELFF; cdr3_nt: TGTGCCAGCTCCTATTTGGGACTACCGAACACCGGGGAGCTGTTTTTT
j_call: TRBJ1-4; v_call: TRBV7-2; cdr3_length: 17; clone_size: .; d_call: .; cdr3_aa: CASSLVTGVRTNEKLFF; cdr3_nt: TGTGCCAGCAGCTTAGTTACGGGGGTACGGACTAATGAAAAACTGTTTTTT